A single sample is the source of the 14 T cell receptor beta chains below, sequenced in a study of cytomegalovirus exposure and HLA in healthy donors. Both 60 Vbeta primers and 13 Jbeta primers went into the PCR. The table came from immunoSEQ multiplex PCR; TCRdb's copy has only in-frame clones and leaves some out. This sample has about 260,000 clones, with about 66% found just once. Source material: PBMCs. The receptors stem from a female donor in good health and CMV-seronegative.

The chain combines TRBV6-5 with TRBJ2-1, with 7 bases matching TRBD2. The CDR3 has 16 amino acids. Germline CDR1 and CDR2: MNHEY and SVGAGI. Trimming cost V 0 bases and J 6 bases; bases outside gene matches: 8. Here the CDR3 reads CASSYSSRGRINEQFF. The CDR3, as DNA: TGTGCCAGCAGTTACTCGAGTCGCGGGAGAATCAATGAGCAGTTCTTC.

The CDR3 DNA sequence: TGTGCCAGTAGTATGGAGGGTCGGGGCGGAAACACTGAAGCTTTCTTT. It yields the protein CASSMEGRGGNTEAFF. This chain joins TRBV19 and TRBJ1-1; possibly TRBD1 for D (5 bases). Germline-derived CDR1 and CDR2 are LNHDA and SQIVND (reference sequence). V lost 3 bases and J lost 2, with 16 bases in between. This CDR3 contains 16 residues.

A single count supports this clone. V and J are TRBV28 and TRBJ2-5; D ambiguous. Germline CDR1 MDHEN, CDR2 SYDVKM. Trimming shortened V by 4 bases and J by 4 bases, and 13 bases separated the two germline ends. This CDR3 has 14 residues. CDR3 DNA sequence: TGTGCCAGCAGTTCCCCGACAAACTTAGAGACCCAGTACTTC. As protein: CASSSPTNLETQYF. The entire variable domain, with the rest obtained from reference TRBV28 and TRBJ2-5, is as follows: DVKVTQSSRYLVKRTGEKVFLECVQDMDHENMFWYRQDPGLGLRLIYFSYDVKMKEKGDIPEGYSVSREKKERFSLILESASTNQTSMYLCASSSPTNLETQYFGPGTRLLVL.

The rearrangement joins TRBV5-8 to TRBJ2-7, with TRBD2 identical over 11 bases. The germline V gene has CDR1 SGHTS and CDR2 YDEGEE. The CDR3 spans 14 residues. V shed 5 bases and J 3 bases; nucleotides not matched to a gene: 4. CDR3 sequence: CASRTSGTIYEQYF. The CDR3 DNA is TGTGCCAGCAGGACTAGCGGGACTATCTACGAGCAGTACTTC.

With regard to this clone: Different DNA sequences within this sample yield the same CDR3. The chain recombines TRBV5-1 with TRBJ2-7; D is ambiguous. The V end lost 2 bases, the J end lost 3 bases, and 6 bases lay between the germline ends. From germline, CDR1 is SGHRS and CDR2 YFSETQ. This CDR3 is built from 12 residues. CDR3 nucleotide sequence: TGCGCCAGCAGCTTACCGAGCTACGAGCAGTACTTC. It encodes CASSLPSYEQYF.

About this clone: Other DNA sequences of this sample code for an identical CDR3. The genes are TRBV11-2 and TRBJ2-7; 7 bases fit TRBD2. Germline CDR1 SGHAT, CDR2 FQNNGV. The junction had 8 bases not matched to a gene; V was cut back by 5 bases and J by 4 bases. This CDR3 spans 14 amino acids. Here the CDR3 reads CASSPPAGAYEQYF. The CDR3 bases are TGTGCCAGCAGCCCCCCGGCGGGAGCGTACGAGCAGTACTTC.

The chain employs TRBV6-1 and TRBJ2-3; 7 nucleotides agree with TRBD2. There are 16 residues in the CDR3. Trimming removed 2 bases from V and 0 bases from J; junction bases left unmatched: 5. Per the germline V gene, CDR1 is MNHNS and CDR2 is SASEGT. The DNA of the CDR3 is TGTGCCAGCAGTGAATGGACTAGTACGAGCACAGATACGCAGTATTTT. Amino acids: CASSEWTSTSTDTQYF.

The chain joins TRBV5-1 to TRBJ2-5; D may be TRBD2 (5 bases). V gave up 0 bases and J gave up 1 base, with 7 bases separating them. Germline assignment: CDR1 SGHRS and CDR2 YFSETQ. The CDR3 sequence is 14 residues long. The CDR3 reads CASSLVGGQETQYF. The CDR3 DNA sequence: TGCGCCAGCAGCTTGGTAGGAGGCCAAGAGACCCAGTACTTC.

The chain has TRBV10-3 and TRBJ2-7; 9 bases match TRBD1. Germline assignment: CDR1 ENHRY and CDR2 SYGVKD. CDR3 length: 14 amino acids. Germline trimming cut 7 bases from V and 3 bases from J; bases unmatched to any gene: 7. CDR3 sequence reads: CAINNRDRDYEQYF. The CDR3 DNA reads TGTGCCATCAACAACCGGGACAGGGACTACGAGCAGTACTTC.

The V gene is TRBV5-8, the J gene TRBJ2-5, with D tentatively TRBD2 (7 bases). Looked up from germline, CDR1 is SGHTS and CDR2 is YDEGEE. The germline V and J ends were trimmed by 3 bases and 4 bases, with 13 bases remaining between them. The CDR3 has 14 residues. The CDR3 region is CASSWQGRGETQYF. The CDR3 DNA follows: TGTGCCAGCAGCTGGCAGGGGAGGGGAGAGACCCAGTACTTC. Variable domain in full (rest from reference TRBV5-8 and TRBJ2-5): EAGVTQSPTHLIKTRGQQATLRCSPISGHTSVYWYQQALGLGLQFLLWYDEGEERNRGNFPPRFSGRQFPNYSSELNVNALELEDSALYLCASSWQGRGETQYFGPGTRLLVL.

CDR3 bases: TGTGCCATCCGGGGGAGAGGCTACACCTTC. This sequence encodes CAIRGRGYTF. V and J are TRBV10-3 and TRBJ1-2; D is perhaps TRBD1 (5 bases). V lost 8 bases, J lost 8 bases, and 9 bases lay in between. Germline CDR1 reads ENHRY; CDR2 reads SYGVKD. This CDR3 spans 10 amino acids.

The chain carries TRBV2 and TRBJ2-7; 7 bases agree with TRBD1. Germline V gives CDR1 SNHLY, CDR2 FYNNEI. V trimming: 7 bases; J trimming: 3 bases; junction bases outside the gene matches: 3. The CDR3 contains 12 residues. CDR3 DNA: TGTGCCAGCAAGGGGGCGTACTACGAGCAGTACTTC. Translating it yields CASKGAYYEQYF.

This sequence joins TRBV11-2 and TRBJ2-7; 7 positions agree with TRBD2. The CDR3 is 15 residues long. CDR1 is SGHAT and CDR2 is FQNNGV in the germline V gene. With V trimmed by 0 bases and J by 2 bases, 4 bases remained unmatched. The CDR3 DNA reads as TGTGCCAGCAGCTTAGATCGGGGAGGGACCTACGAGCAGTACTTC. Its translation is CASSLDRGGTYEQYF.

The chain has TRBV18 and TRBJ2-7; tentative D call: TRBD2 (6 bases). The CDR3 has 13 residues. CDR1 is KGHSH and CDR2 is LQKENI in the germline V gene. The V and J ends lost 2 bases and 1 base respectively, with 6 bases between them. The DNA of the CDR3 is TGTGCCAGCTCACCAGGGAGGTCCTACGAGCAGTACTTC. Its translation is CASSPGRSYEQYF.